This is a list of T cell receptor beta chains from one sample in a study of beta chain features in type 1 diabetes. Sequencing was performed with immunoSEQ multiplex PCR; in TCRdb, only in-frame clones are kept and a portion is missing. In the table there are 300,000 to 350,000 clones, roughly 8.8% of which are singletons. The specimen was central memory CD4+ T cells from blood. Receptors were obtained from a man aged 30-40 years with type 1 diabetes. Both conserved end residues are part of each CDR3. Fields, in order: D gene, clone size, V gene, J gene, CDR3 DNA, CDR3 protein. A D gene is named only where the DNA matches it firmly. The size of a clone is reported for some rows only, either as once, few or many, or as a class for expanded clones.

d_call: -; clone_size: few; v_call: TRBV7-2; j_call: TRBJ2-3; cdr3_nt: TGTGCCAGCACCGTAGGGACCGGGGCTAGCACAGATACGCAGTATTTT; cdr3_aa: CASTVGTGASTDTQYF
d_call: -; clone_size: few; v_call: TRBV11-3; j_call: TRBJ2-3; cdr3_nt: TGTGCCAGCAGCTCGAGGGACACAGATACGCAGTATTTT; cdr3_aa: CASSSRDTDTQYF
d_call: -; clone_size: few; v_call: TRBV7-9; j_call: TRBJ1-2; cdr3_nt: TGTGCCAGCAGCCCTGACCTCCTGGGTGGCTACACCTTC; cdr3_aa: CASSPDLLGGYTF
d_call: -; clone_size: few; v_call: TRBV4-3; j_call: TRBJ2-7; cdr3_nt: TGCGCCAGCAGCCAAGAGACGTACAACGAGCAGTACTTC; cdr3_aa: CASSQETYNEQYF
d_call: -; clone_size: many; v_call: TRBV28; j_call: TRBJ2-5; cdr3_nt: TGTGCCAGCAGTAGACCCCCTTGGGGAGGTCAAGAGACCCAGTACTTC; cdr3_aa: CASSRPPWGGQETQYF
d_call: -; clone_size: -; v_call: TRBV7-2; j_call: TRBJ1-1; cdr3_nt: TGTGCCAGCAGCCCCTCGGGGGGGAACACTGAAGCTTTCTTT; cdr3_aa: CASSPSGGNTEAFF
d_call: TRBD1; clone_size: many; v_call: TRBV18; j_call: TRBJ2-7; cdr3_nt: TGTGCCAGCTCACCACAGGGACAGGACGAGCAGTACTTC; cdr3_aa: CASSPQGQDEQYF
d_call: -; clone_size: -; v_call: TRBV30; j_call: TRBJ1-3; cdr3_nt: TGTGCCTGGAGCGCAGGAGATTCTGGAAACACCATATATTTT; cdr3_aa: CAWSAGDSGNTIYF
d_call: TRBD2; clone_size: -; v_call: TRBV28; j_call: TRBJ2-1; cdr3_nt: TGTGCCAGCAGTTTCCCTACCCCTACCAGCGGGGTGCGATTTAGCTCCTACAATGAGCAGTTCTTC; cdr3_aa: CASSFPTPTSGVRFSSYNEQFF
d_call: TRBD1; clone_size: few; v_call: TRBV27; j_call: TRBJ2-7; cdr3_nt: TGTGCCAGCAGGGGACAGGGGATATCCTACGAGCAGTACTTC; cdr3_aa: CASRGQGISYEQYF
d_call: -; clone_size: -; v_call: TRBV7-9; j_call: TRBJ1-2; cdr3_nt: TGTGCCAGCAGCTTAAGTGACGGAGGCTACACCTTC; cdr3_aa: CASSLSDGGYTF
d_call: TRBD2; clone_size: -; v_call: TRBV6-5; j_call: TRBJ2-4; cdr3_nt: TGTGCCAGCAGTGCGACTAGCGGAGTAAAAAACATTCAGTACTTC; cdr3_aa: CASSATSGVKNIQYF
d_call: -; clone_size: -; v_call: TRBV11-3; j_call: TRBJ2-5; cdr3_nt: TGTGCCAGCAGCTCCGATTCATTGGAGACCCAGTACTTC; cdr3_aa: CASSSDSLETQYF
d_call: -; clone_size: -; v_call: TRBV19; j_call: TRBJ2-7; cdr3_nt: TGTGCCAGTAGCTCGGTTCCGGGTCGGCAGTACTTC; cdr3_aa: CASSSVPGRQYF
d_call: -; clone_size: many; v_call: TRBV11-2; j_call: TRBJ1-4; cdr3_nt: TGTGCCAGCAGCCCTACCCGGGCCAACAGCCGGAGAAAACTGTTTTTT; cdr3_aa: CASSPTRANSRRKLFF
d_call: -; clone_size: -; v_call: TRBV25-1; j_call: TRBJ1-5; cdr3_nt: TGTGCCAGCATCAAGGGTAGGGATGGGGGGCCCCAGCATTTT; cdr3_aa: CASIKGRDGGPQHF
d_call: TRBD1; clone_size: -; v_call: TRBV10-2; j_call: TRBJ1-6; cdr3_nt: TGCGCCAGCAGTGAGTTGGGACAGGCCAATTCACCCCTCCACTTT; cdr3_aa: CASSELGQANSPLHF
d_call: TRBD1; clone_size: -; v_call: TRBV28; j_call: TRBJ2-3; cdr3_nt: TGTGCCAGCGTTACAGGGGGCGCGGCTGTGGCGGATACGCAGTATTTT; cdr3_aa: CASVTGGAAVADTQYF
d_call: TRBD1; clone_size: -; v_call: TRBV7-6; j_call: TRBJ2-2; cdr3_nt: TGTGCCAGCAGCTTAGTGGGACAGGCGAACACCGGGGAGCTGTTTTTT; cdr3_aa: CASSLVGQANTGELFF
d_call: -; clone_size: few; v_call: TRBV20-1; j_call: TRBJ1-2; cdr3_nt: TGCAGTGCGTGGGAAAACTATGGCTACACCTTC; cdr3_aa: CSAWENYGYTF
d_call: -; clone_size: -; v_call: TRBV18; j_call: TRBJ2-1; cdr3_nt: TGTGCCAGCTCACCCCCGGTACAGCTCAATGAGCAGTTCTTC; cdr3_aa: CASSPPVQLNEQFF
d_call: -; clone_size: few; v_call: TRBV19; j_call: TRBJ1-5; cdr3_nt: TGTGCCAGTAGTCCTCAGCAGGGCAGTTATAGCAATCAGCCCCAGCATTTT; cdr3_aa: CASSPQQGSYSNQPQHF
d_call: -; clone_size: -; v_call: TRBV19; j_call: TRBJ2-2; cdr3_nt: TGTGCCAGTAAGGTCTTGCAGGAGAACACCGGGGAGCTGTTTTTT; cdr3_aa: CASKVLQENTGELFF
d_call: TRBD2; clone_size: -; v_call: TRBV9; j_call: TRBJ2-2; cdr3_nt: TGTGCCAGCAGGGGGAGGGCGGCGAACACCGGGGAGCTGTTTTTT; cdr3_aa: CASRGRAANTGELFF
d_call: TRBD2; clone_size: -; v_call: TRBV9; j_call: TRBJ2-3; cdr3_nt: TGTGCCAGCAGCGTAGGACTAGCGGAAAACACAGATACGCAGTATTTT; cdr3_aa: CASSVGLAENTDTQYF
d_call: -; clone_size: many; v_call: TRBV4-3; j_call: TRBJ2-7; cdr3_nt: TGCGCCAGCAGCCAAGATACGGCAGCCTACGAGCAGTACTTC; cdr3_aa: CASSQDTAAYEQYF
d_call: TRBD1; clone_size: -; v_call: TRBV30; j_call: TRBJ2-4; cdr3_nt: TGTGCCTGGAGTTTGGGACAGTTAAACATTCAGTACTTC; cdr3_aa: CAWSLGQLNIQYF
d_call: -; clone_size: few; v_call: TRBV6-5; j_call: TRBJ2-7; cdr3_nt: TGTGCCAGCTCACGGCCGAGGGTAGGGGATGGGGAGCAGTACTTC; cdr3_aa: CASSRPRVGDGEQYF
d_call: -; clone_size: many; v_call: TRBV19; j_call: TRBJ2-1; cdr3_nt: TGTGCCAGTAGGGGCGGGGTAAACAATGAGCAGTTCTTC; cdr3_aa: CASRGGVNNEQFF
d_call: TRBD2; clone_size: -; v_call: TRBV2; j_call: TRBJ2-1; cdr3_nt: TGTGCCAGCAAAGCTAGCGGCAATGAGCAGTTCTTC; cdr3_aa: CASKASGNEQFF
d_call: -; clone_size: few; v_call: TRBV30; j_call: TRBJ2-3; cdr3_nt: TGTGCCTGGAGTGTGGGGGGAAGCACAGATACGCAGTATTTT; cdr3_aa: CAWSVGGSTDTQYF
d_call: -; clone_size: many; v_call: TRBV21-1; j_call: TRBJ2-7; cdr3_nt: TGTGCCAGCACGGGGACGGGTTACGAGCAGTACTTC; cdr3_aa: CASTGTGYEQYF
d_call: -; clone_size: many; v_call: TRBV28; j_call: TRBJ1-1; cdr3_nt: TGTGCCAGCAGTCAAGGTCTAAACACTGAAGCTTTCTTT; cdr3_aa: CASSQGLNTEAFF
d_call: -; clone_size: -; v_call: TRBV7-2; j_call: TRBJ1-3; cdr3_nt: TGTGCCATCCGCGGGGGCTCCTCTGGAAACACCATATATTTT; cdr3_aa: CAIRGGSSGNTIYF
d_call: TRBD2; clone_size: few; v_call: TRBV11-2; j_call: TRBJ2-3; cdr3_nt: TGTGCCAGCAGCCTAGCGGGTCCAGATACGCAGTATTTT; cdr3_aa: CASSLAGPDTQYF
d_call: TRBD1; clone_size: few; v_call: TRBV7-2; j_call: TRBJ2-5; cdr3_nt: TGTGCCAGCAGCTTACAGGGGGACCTAGAGACCCAGTACTTC; cdr3_aa: CASSLQGDLETQYF
d_call: -; clone_size: -; v_call: TRBV6-4; j_call: TRBJ2-6; cdr3_nt: TGTGCCAGCAGTGAGGACGCTGGGGCCAACGTCCTGACTTTC; cdr3_aa: CASSEDAGANVLTF
d_call: -; clone_size: few; v_call: TRBV5-6; j_call: TRBJ1-4; cdr3_nt: TGTGCCAGCCGCAGACAGGCAAATGAAAAACTGTTTTTT; cdr3_aa: CASRRQANEKLFF
d_call: TRBD2; clone_size: few; v_call: TRBV19; j_call: TRBJ2-3; cdr3_nt: TGTGCCAGTAGCCCTCGACTAGCGGTCACAGATACGCAGTATTTT; cdr3_aa: CASSPRLAVTDTQYF
d_call: -; clone_size: -; v_call: TRBV25-1; j_call: TRBJ1-1; cdr3_nt: TGTGCCAGCGGAAAAACGGGCACTGAAGCTTTCTTT; cdr3_aa: CASGKTGTEAFF
d_call: TRBD1; clone_size: many; v_call: TRBV7-9; j_call: TRBJ1-1; cdr3_nt: TGTGCCAGCAGCTGGGACAGGGGGGCCACTGAAGCTTTCTTT; cdr3_aa: CASSWDRGATEAFF
d_call: -; clone_size: -; v_call: TRBV7-2; j_call: TRBJ2-3; cdr3_nt: TGTGCCAGCAGCTTAGTCCTACTAGGCACAGATACGCAGTATTTT; cdr3_aa: CASSLVLLGTDTQYF
d_call: -; clone_size: many; v_call: TRBV6-6; j_call: TRBJ2-3; cdr3_nt: TGTGCCAGCTCCCAAGGGGGTTTCACAGATACGCAGTATTTT; cdr3_aa: CASSQGGFTDTQYF
d_call: TRBD1; clone_size: few; v_call: TRBV15; j_call: TRBJ1-5; cdr3_nt: TGTGCCACCAGCAGTGATACAGGGGGCTCGCGCAATCAGCCCCAGCATTTT; cdr3_aa: CATSSDTGGSRNQPQHF
d_call: TRBD1; clone_size: -; v_call: TRBV15; j_call: TRBJ2-5; cdr3_nt: TGTGCCACCAGCAGATCCCGGGACAGGGGTGAGACCCAGTACTTC; cdr3_aa: CATSRSRDRGETQYF
d_call: -; clone_size: few; v_call: TRBV4-3; j_call: TRBJ2-7; cdr3_nt: TGCGCCAGCAGCCAAGATCTGCAGGGATACGAGCAGTACTTC; cdr3_aa: CASSQDLQGYEQYF
d_call: -; clone_size: few; v_call: TRBV30; j_call: TRBJ2-5; cdr3_nt: TGTGCCTGGAGCGCAGGGGTCCAAGAGACCCAGTACTTC; cdr3_aa: CAWSAGVQETQYF
d_call: -; clone_size: -; v_call: TRBV7-2; j_call: TRBJ2-5; cdr3_nt: TGTGCCAGCAGCTTAGGGGTCTCGGCCCAAGAGACCCAGTACTTC; cdr3_aa: CASSLGVSAQETQYF
d_call: -; clone_size: -; v_call: TRBV5-6; j_call: TRBJ1-6; cdr3_nt: TGTGCCAGCAGCTTGACTTCTAGCAGCTCCTATAATTCACCCCTCCACTTT; cdr3_aa: CASSLTSSSSYNSPLHF
d_call: TRBD1; clone_size: -; v_call: TRBV5-1; j_call: TRBJ2-5; cdr3_nt: TGCGCCAGCAGCGGGGGACAGTTAGAAGAGACCCAGTACTTC; cdr3_aa: CASSGGQLEETQYF
d_call: TRBD1; clone_size: few; v_call: TRBV7-9; j_call: TRBJ2-1; cdr3_nt: TGTGCCAGCAGCTCTACAGGGGGGAACAATGAGCAGTTCTTC; cdr3_aa: CASSSTGGNNEQFF
d_call: -; clone_size: few; v_call: TRBV28; j_call: TRBJ2-3; cdr3_nt: TGTGCCAGCAGAGAACAGGGTCCAGATACGCAGTATTTT; cdr3_aa: CASREQGPDTQYF